This TCR beta chain stems from a study of blood T cell repertoires in COVID-19. Study-level information: The study drew acute and convalescent COVID-19 samples from the United States, Italy and Spain.

In the original analysis: Amplification of reference gene primers was used by the study to estimate nucleated cell counts. Produced via immunoSEQ multiplex PCR; TCRdb's table is partial and in-frame only. That table supplies the V and J calls and clone size; D and trimming were determined from the DNA. The sample includes 250,000 to 300,000 clones, approximately 86% of them seen just once. CDR1 is GTSNPN and CDR2 is SVGIG in the germline V gene (reference sequence). This CDR3 has 14 residues. V gave up 2 bases and J gave up 0 bases, with 8 bases separating them. The Seattle site enrolled patients during active infection and followed them longitudinally.

The receptor was derived from a woman in her seventies with COVID-19, enrolled during active disease. The specimen was peripheral blood. The rearrangement uses TRBV30 and TRBJ1-3; a weak D match, TRBD1 (5 bases). The CDR3 sequence is CAWSRGNSGNTIYF. Here the CDR3 DNA reads TGTGCCTGGAGTCGGGGGAACTCTGGAAACACCATATATTTT.